These 25 T cell receptor beta chains came from one sample sequenced in a study of long-term antiretroviral therapy in people with HIV. Investigators performed immunoSEQ version v3.0 at survey level. TCRdb's copy holds only in-frame clones and misses some; the assay was immunoSEQ multiplex PCR. The sample has about 40,000 clones, less than 90% seen once. Sequenced here: unsorted PBMCs, sampled 1.2 years after starting antiretroviral therapy. All receptors come from a woman aged 45-65 years with HIV.

The chain links TRBV27 to TRBJ1-2; no clear D. The germline V gene encodes CDR1 MNHEY and CDR2 SMNVEV (reference sequence). V gave up 6 bases and J gave up 14 bases, with 19 bases separating them. CDR3 length: 12 residues. As DNA, the CDR3 is TGTGCCAGCAGCCGTTATCCCTTAAGTCCTACCTTC. Amino acids: CASSRYPLSPTF.

This sequence joins TRBV13 and TRBJ2-7; 8 bases align to TRBD2. V gave up 3 bases and J gave up 5 bases; unmatched junction bases: 6. This CDR3 comprises 14 residues. The germline CDR1 and CDR2 sequences are PRHDT and FYEKMQ (reference sequence). The CDR3 region is CASSFKRGRNEQYF. The CDR3 nucleotides are TGTGCCAGCAGCTTCAAGCGGGGGAGGAACGAGCAGTACTTC.

This rearrangement joins TRBV5-1 to TRBJ2-5, with 10 bases matching TRBD2. Losses at the gene ends were 4 bases for V and 0 bases for J; bases not matched to a gene: 3. The CDR3 is made up of 15 amino acids. The germline V gene encodes CDR1 SGHRS and CDR2 YFSETQ. The CDR3 bases are TGCGCCAGCAGCACCCTAGCGGGGGACCAAGAGACCCAGTACTTC. It translates to CASSTLAGDQETQYF.

This clone has only a few counts. As DNA, the CDR3 is TGTGCAAGTCGCACCCACAGGGATCCTGCAACTAATGAAAAACTGTTTTTT. Translated, it gives CASRTHRDPATNEKLFF. This rearrangement joins TRBV12-2 to TRBJ1-4; the table assigns TRBD1, which was not confirmed against the DNA. TRBV12-2 is listed as a pseudogene. This CDR3 is built from 17 residues.

The V gene is TRBV7-8, the J gene TRBJ1-1; 7 bases line up with TRBD1. Germline V gene data show CDR1 as SGHVS and CDR2 as FQNEAQ. The CDR3 runs 13 residues. J gave up 7 bases and V 1 base, and 3 bases lay outside the gene matches. CDR3 residues: CASSLGGQIEAFF. The CDR3, as DNA: TGTGCCAGCAGCTTAGGGGGACAGATTGAAGCTTTCTTT.

J is TRBJ2-1 and V is TRBV11-2; D might be TRBD2 (7 bases). The CDR3 totals 15 residues. Trimming left V 3 bases short and J 4 bases short, with 13 bases between. CDR1 is SGHAT, CDR2 FQNNGV, per germline. The CDR3 here is CASSFGGAGYNEQFF. The CDR3 DNA is TGTGCCAGCAGCTTTGGGGGGGCCGGGTACAATGAGCAGTTCTTC.

The chain is built from TRBV10-3 and TRBJ2-7; D remains ambiguous. From germline, CDR1 is ENHRY and CDR2 SYGVKD. The CDR3 has 13 amino acids. Trimming shortened V by 0 bases and J by 3 bases, and 6 bases separated the two germline ends. CDR3 sequence (DNA): TGTGCCATCAGTGAGTCGCAAGACTACGAGCAGTACTTC. The encoded protein is CAISESQDYEQYF.

V gene TRBV9 combines with J gene TRBJ1-6, with TRBD1 as a possible D gene (6 bases). Looked up from germline, CDR1 is SGDLS and CDR2 is YYNGEE. The length of the CDR3 is 16 residues. V lost 3 bases to trimming and J lost 5 bases, with 15 bases between them. CDR3 DNA: TGTGCCAGCAGCGCAATTGGGGCAGGGGATAATTCACCCCTCCACTTT. Its protein product is CASSAIGAGDNSPLHF.

CDR3 protein: CASSRRDRGRDGYTF. The CDR3 DNA is TGCGCCAGCAGTCGCCGGGACAGGGGGCGGGATGGCTACACCTTC. The gene calls are TRBV4-3 and TRBJ1-2; 12 positions match TRBD1. The J segment lost 6 bases and the V segment lost 6 bases, leaving 8 bases of the junction unmatched. CDR1 LGHNA and CDR2 YSLEER come from the germline V gene. This CDR3 region has 15 residues.

V is TRBV6-6 and J is TRBJ2-7; no clear D. CDR1 and CDR2 from the germline V gene are MNHNY and SVGAGI (reference sequence). The CDR3 covers 13 residues. The V and J ends lost 2 bases and 2 bases respectively, with 7 bases between them. The CDR3 region has the DNA TGTGCCAGCAGTTACCTGGGTACCTACGAGCAGTACTTC. Amino acid sequence: CASSYLGTYEQYF.

The V call is TRBV19, the J call TRBJ1-3; D possibly corresponds to TRBD1 (5 bases). Germline lookup yields CDR1 LNHDA and CDR2 SQIVND (reference sequence). The V gene lost 2 bases and the J gene lost 0 bases, with 17 bases spanning the gap. The CDR3 runs 18 residues. CDR3 protein: CASSIKLFGGVSGNTIYF. CDR3 DNA sequence: TGTGCCAGTAGTATAAAGTTGTTCGGGGGAGTCTCTGGAAACACCATATATTTT.

The V call is TRBV30, the J call TRBJ2-1, with no clear D. The CDR3 is 12 residues long. Trimming stripped 3 bases from V and 8 bases from J, with 11 bases between. Germline V gene sequence: CDR1 GTSNPN, CDR2 SVGIG (reference sequence). The CDR3 nucleotides are TGTGCCTGGAGCCTAGGCTCAGATGAGCAGTTCTTC. As protein: CAWSLGSDEQFF. Using reference TRBV30 and TRBJ2-1 for the parts outside the CDR3, the full variable domain is SQTIHQWPATLVQPVGSPLSLECTVEGTSNPNLYWYRQAAGRGLQLLFYSVGIGQISSEVPQNLSASRPQDRQFILSSKKLLLSDSGFYLCAWSLGSDEQFFGPGTRLTVL.

The chain couples TRBV29-1 to TRBJ1-1, with D perhaps TRBD1 (5 bases). The CDR3 sequence is 11 residues long. Germline V lookup: CDR1 SQVTM, CDR2 ANQGSEA. CDR3 sequence: CSVAGITEAFF. As DNA, the CDR3 is TGCAGTGTAGCAGGGATCACTGAAGCTTTCTTT.

The chain has TRBV4-1 and TRBJ1-6, with 9 bases lining up with TRBD1. The CDR3 consists of 15 residues. With 4 bases clipped from V and 8 bases from J, the junction kept 6 bases outside the gene matches. From germline, CDR1 is MGHRA and CDR2 YSYEKL. The CDR3 region is CASSRGTGRDSPLHF. Here the CDR3 DNA reads TGCGCCAGCAGCCGAGGGACAGGGAGGGATTCACCCCTCCACTTT.

This rearrangement joins TRBV7-6 to TRBJ2-3; 13 nucleotides match TRBD2. J lost 4 bases, V lost 4 bases, and 5 bases had no gene match. CDR1 is SGHVS, CDR2 FNYEAQ, per germline. The length of the CDR3 is 16 residues. CDR3 bases: TGTGCCAGCAGCTCACTAGCGGGGGGGCATGCAGATACGCAGTATTTT. Residues: CASSSLAGGHADTQYF.

This clone was detected once. The chain couples TRBV29-1 to TRBJ1-1; D is possibly TRBD1 (5 bases). This CDR3 has 13 residues. Germline V gives CDR1 SQVTM, CDR2 ANQGSEA. V dropped 2 bases and J dropped 10 bases, with 17 bases sitting between them. In DNA, the CDR3 is TGCAGCGTTGAATCTTTGGCACCCCAGGGAGCTTTCTTT. Its translation: CSVESLAPQGAFF.

This chain links TRBV30 with TRBJ1-5; TRBD1 agrees at 8 bases. Germline assignment: CDR1 GTSNPN and CDR2 SVGIG (reference sequence). The CDR3 spans 15 residues. V was clipped by 5 bases and J by 4 bases; unmatched bases: 10. Here the CDR3 DNA reads TGTGCCTGGTCGATCGGACAGGGCTATAATCAGCCCCAGCATTTT. Residues: CAWSIGQGYNQPQHF.

The chain joins TRBV5-1 to TRBJ2-1; TRBD2 matches at 8 bases. The CDR3 covers 15 residues. CDR1 is SGHRS, CDR2 YFSETQ, per germline. V trimming: 5 bases; J trimming: 3 bases; junction bases outside the gene matches: 7. This chain's CDR3 is CASRVARGDYNEQFF. DNA of the CDR3: TGCGCCAGCAGGGTCGCGCGGGGGGACTACAATGAGCAGTTCTTC.

This chain joins TRBV10-3 and TRBJ1-2; a weak D match, TRBD1 (6 bases). The CDR3 covers 13 residues. Germline V gene data show CDR1 as ENHRY and CDR2 as SYGVKD. V shed 2 bases and J shed 4 bases, with 8 bases lying between them. The CDR3 region has the DNA TGTGCCATCAGTGAGGGGGACACCTATGGCTACACCTTC. Translated: CAISEGDTYGYTF.

The table lists this clone with a count of one. The rearrangement uses TRBV7-2 and TRBJ2-1, with 10 bases lining up with TRBD1. CDR1 is SGHTA and CDR2 is FQGNSA in the germline V gene. The ends lost 5 bases at V and 7 bases at J; junction bases unmatched: 5. The CDR3 has 14 residues. The CDR3 DNA reads TGTGCCAGCAGCCCCCGACAGGGGGCGAATGAGCAGTTCTTC. This translates into CASSPRQGANEQFF.

The gene calls are TRBV18 and TRBJ1-1, with TRBD1 matching over 8 bases. There are 14 residues in the CDR3. The germline CDR1 and CDR2 sequences are KGHSH and LQKENI. V dropped 3 bases and J dropped 2; count of bases not matched to a gene: 2. The CDR3 reads CASSPTGGNTEAFF. CDR3 in DNA: TGTGCCAGCTCACCTACAGGGGGTAACACTGAAGCTTTCTTT.

The chain links TRBV27 to TRBJ1-6; D gene unclear. The CDR3 extends over 14 amino acids. V was cut by 5 bases and J by 6 bases, with 11 bases left in between. Germline CDR1 is MNHEY and CDR2 is SMNVEV (reference sequence). CDR3 loop: CASSPRRVNSPLHF. Here the CDR3 DNA reads TGTGCCAGCAGTCCGAGGCGGGTTAATTCACCCCTCCACTTT.

In DNA form, the CDR3 reads TGTGCCAGCAGCCCGAGGGCGGTCACTGAAGCTTTCTTT. It is translated as CASSPRAVTEAFF. This chain uses TRBV11-2 with TRBJ1-1, with D hard to call. Germline CDR1 reads SGHAT; CDR2 reads FQNNGV. V was clipped by 5 bases and J by 4 bases, with 11 bases between them. CDR3 size: 13 residues.

The chain has TRBV12-1 and TRBJ2-7; no check of the table's D call, TRBD1, against the DNA was made. TRBV12-1 corresponds to a pseudogene. The CDR3 spans 14 residues. This chain's CDR3 is CASSGGQGLYEQYF. The CDR3 region has the DNA TGTGCCAGCAGCGGGGGACAGGGACTCTACGAGCAGTACTTC.

Worth noting for this clone: This specimen includes other DNA sequences encoding the same CDR3. The chain joins TRBV11-3 to TRBJ2-3; D may be TRBD1 (6 bases). The CDR3 runs to 12 residues. Trimming cost V 3 bases and J 6 bases, with 7 bases left between them. Germline V gene lookup returns CDR1 SGHNT and CDR2 YENEEA. The CDR3 DNA sequence: TGTGCCAGCAGCTTGCAGGGGGATACGCAGTATTTT. Translating gives CASSLQGDTQYF.